The 26 T cell receptor beta chains below all came from one sample that was sequenced in a study of Graves' ophthalmopathy and Graves' hyperthyroidism. Using RNA transcripts, the TCR beta CDR3 regions were amplified. HTBI primers were employed in first-round RT-PCR, then a second-round multiplex PCR followed. MiXCR was run by TCRdb on the multiplex PCR reads, yielding one entry per CDR3 protein. The top ten clones hold roughly 3% of a sample with a few hundred thousand distinct CDR3 sequences, around 21% of them seen once. What was sequenced was peripheral blood. Every receptor here comes from a woman aged 18-29 years with stable Graves' hyperthyroidism.

This chain joins TRBV6-1 and TRBJ1-1; D remains ambiguous. Germline CDR1 and CDR2: MNHNS and SASEGT. V was clipped by 5 bases and J by 6 bases, with 16 bases between them. The CDR3 runs to 14 residues. The CDR3 loop is CASSPRALASEAFF. The CDR3 nucleotides read TGTGCCAGCAGTCCCAGAGCCCTTGCCTCTGAAGCTTTCTTT.

This chain links TRBV11-2 with TRBJ1-2; TRBD1 might be the D (5 bases). CDR1 is SGHAT and CDR2 is FQNNGV in the germline V gene. This CDR3 is 16 amino acids long. The germline V and J ends were trimmed by 0 bases and 0 bases, with 11 bases remaining between them. The CDR3 DNA sequence: TGTGCCAGCAGCTTAGAGCCAGGGATCACTAACTATGGCTACACCTTC. This encodes CASSLEPGITNYGYTF.

Ten or more counts support this clonotype. The chain is built from TRBV7-2 and TRBJ2-7; 7 bases are a match to TRBD2. The trim removed 5 bases at V and 6 bases at J, leaving 7 bases unmatched. The CDR3 is 13 residues long. CDR1 is SGHTA, CDR2 FQGNSA, per germline. The CDR3 region has the DNA TGTGCCAGCAGCCTCTCTCGCGGGAGCGAGCAGTACTTC. Protein: CASSLSRGSEQYF.

J is TRBJ1-2 and V is TRBV19; perhaps TRBD1 as D (5 bases). Germline V gene sequence: CDR1 LNHDA, CDR2 SQIVND (reference sequence). The V end was cut by 3 bases, the J end by 8 bases, with 13 bases between. The CDR3 length is 13 residues. Written as DNA, the CDR3 is TGTGCCAGTAGTATCCTCAGGGAGTACGGCTACACCTTC. Protein: CASSILREYGYTF. Together with reference TRBV19 and TRBJ1-2, the CDR3 gives the full variable domain: DGGITQSPKYLFRKEGQNVTLSCEQNLNHDAMYWYRQDPGQGLRLIYYSQIVNDFQKGDIAEGYSVSREKKESFPLTVTSAQKNPTAFYLCASSILREYGYTFGSGTRLTVV.

This clonotype was observed many times. The chain couples TRBV12-3 or TRBV12-4 to TRBJ1-1; a weak D match, TRBD1 (6 bases). Trimming took 4 bases from V and 4 from J, leaving 16 bases between them. The CDR3 is 15 residues long. The DNA of the CDR3 is TGTGCCAGCAGTTGGGATATTCAGGGGAGCACTGAAGCTTTCTTT. This codes for CASSWDIQGSTEAFF.

In its sample, this clonotype was seen many times. The V and J genes are TRBV6-5 and TRBJ2-7; D perhaps matches TRBD2 (6 bases). The ends were cut back, 2 bases at V and 7 bases at J, with 18 bases in the middle. This CDR3 has 15 amino acids. Germline CDR1 reads MNHEY; CDR2 reads SVGAGI. The CDR3 coding sequence is TGTGCCAGCAGTTACGGACACACCCCCGGAGGGGAGCAGTACTTC. It translates to CASSYGHTPGGEQYF.

The chain couples TRBV19 to TRBJ1-1; no definite D call. Trimming cost V 3 bases and J 6 bases, with 8 bases left between them. There are 12 residues in the CDR3. Germline CDR1 reads LNHDA; CDR2 reads SQIVND (reference sequence). The CDR3 loop is CASSMAGAEAFF. DNA for the CDR3: TGTGCCAGTAGTATGGCTGGCGCTGAAGCTTTCTTT.

The genes are TRBV5-1 and TRBJ1-5, with D perhaps TRBD1 (5 bases). Trimming took off 0 bases at V and 6 bases at J, with 13 bases between the two ends. Germline V gives CDR1 SGHRS, CDR2 YFSETQ. The CDR3 totals 15 residues. The CDR3 protein is CASSLEPGSVQPQHF. CDR3 nucleotides: TGCGCCAGCAGCTTGGAGCCAGGGAGTGTTCAGCCCCAGCATTTT.

This clonotype was detected only a few times. The genes are TRBV11-2 and TRBJ2-2, with D unclear. The germline gives CDR1 SGHAT, CDR2 FQNNGV. The CDR3 runs 15 residues. V lost 0 bases and J lost 1, with 6 bases in between. In DNA form, the CDR3 reads TGTGCCAGCAGCTTAGACGGAAGGAACACCGGGGAGCTGTTTTTT. Translated: CASSLDGRNTGELFF. Supplemented by reference TRBV11-2 and TRBJ2-2, the full variable domain reads EAGVAQSPRYKIIEKRQSVAFWCNPISGHATLYWYQQILGQGPKLLIQFQNNGVVDDSQLPKDRFSAERLKGVDSTLKIQPAKLEDSAVYLCASSLDGRNTGELFFGEGSRLTVL.

This clonotype appeared many times. The chain links TRBV7-8 to TRBJ2-2; 7 nucleotides match TRBD2. Germline assignment: CDR1 SGHVS and CDR2 FQNEAQ. V lost 1 base and J lost 1; bases outside the gene matches: 3. The CDR3 is 16 residues long. Here the CDR3 DNA reads TGTGCCAGCAGCTTAGAGGCTAGCGGGAACACCGGGGAGCTGTTTTTT. Its translation: CASSLEASGNTGELFF.

This clonotype has a count of ten or more. V usage is TRBV12-3 or TRBV12-4 and J usage is TRBJ2-7; the match to TRBD1 covers 8 bases. The CDR3 spans 14 residues. The V segment lost 2 bases and the J segment 4 bases; nucleotides outside the gene matches: 4. The CDR3 nucleotides are TGTGCCAGCAGTTTACAGGGGGCCCTTTACGAGCAGTACTTC. This translates into CASSLQGALYEQYF.

This clonotype was observed at least ten times. This chain joins TRBV18 and TRBJ2-7; TRBD1 aligns across 8 bases. Trimming cost V 0 bases and J 0 bases; bases outside gene matches: 1. The germline gives CDR1 KGHSH, CDR2 LQKENI. CDR3 length: 15 residues. The CDR3 region is CASSPPGQDSYEQYF. DNA of the CDR3: TGTGCCAGCTCACCACCGGGACAGGACTCCTACGAGCAGTACTTC.

The chain uses TRBV6-1 and TRBJ2-5; 9 bases fit TRBD2. J lost 5 bases, V lost 6 bases, and 13 bases had no gene match. The CDR3 runs to 16 residues. CDR1 is MNHNS and CDR2 is SASEGT in the germline V gene. In nucleotides, the CDR3 is TGTGCCAGCAGCATGGAGATAGCGGGAGTCGGGGAGACCCAGTACTTC. This encodes CASSMEIAGVGETQYF.

This clonotype was counted ten times or more. CDR3 protein: CASSYGGETQYF. The CDR3 coding sequence is TGTGCCAGCAGTTACGGAGGAGAGACCCAGTACTTC. V is TRBV6-5 and J is TRBJ2-5; a possible D gene is TRBD2 (5 bases). The V end lost 2 bases, the J end lost 4 bases, and 5 bases lay between the germline ends. Germline loops: CDR1 MNHEY, CDR2 SVGAGI. The CDR3 sequence is 12 residues long.

About this clonotype: The CDR3 does not end in the conserved phenylalanine or tryptophan, so this is likely a read error. The genes are TRBV28 and TRBJ1-6, with D uncertain. The CDR3 consists of 14 residues. The V end was cut by 5 bases, the J end by 8 bases, with 13 bases between. The germline V gene encodes CDR1 MDHEN and CDR2 SYDVKM. CDR3 amino acids: CASSPIDRDSPLHY. In nucleotides, the CDR3 is TGTGCCAGCAGTCCGATCGATCGGGATTCACCCCTCCACTAC.

This clonotype was counted at least ten times. V and J are TRBV12-3 or TRBV12-4 and TRBJ1-2; no definite D call. Trimming stripped 6 bases from V and 3 bases from J, with 11 bases between. The CDR3 extends over 13 amino acids. This CDR3 reads CASRRAGDYGYTF. CDR3 sequence (DNA): TGTGCCAGCAGAAGAGCCGGGGACTATGGCTACACCTTC.

The chain recombines TRBV6-1 with TRBJ1-1; D is undetermined. The V and J ends lost 5 bases and 3 bases respectively, with 10 bases between them. The CDR3 spans 13 residues. Germline lookup yields CDR1 MNHNS and CDR2 SASEGT. The CDR3 here is CASSPTRDTEAFF. CDR3 in DNA: TGTGCCAGCAGTCCTACTAGGGACACTGAAGCTTTCTTT.

The chain couples TRBV12-3 or TRBV12-4 to TRBJ1-1; D remains ambiguous. V was shortened by 7 bases and J by 4 bases, with 13 bases between the two germline ends. CDR3 length: 13 amino acids. The CDR3 sequence is CASNQKGPTEAFF. The CDR3 DNA reads as TGTGCCAGCAATCAGAAGGGTCCCACTGAAGCTTTCTTT.

This clonotype was seen a few times. The V and J genes are TRBV5-1 and TRBJ2-5; D remains ambiguous. V gave up 3 bases and J gave up 3 bases, with 9 bases separating them. The CDR3 sequence is 13 residues long. Germline V gene data show CDR1 as SGHRS and CDR2 as YFSETQ. DNA for the CDR3: TGCGCCAGCAGCTGGACGGATAAAGAGACCCAGTACTTC. Its protein is CASSWTDKETQYF.

This chain uses TRBV6-2 or TRBV6-3 with TRBJ1-1, with 7 bases fitting TRBD1. This CDR3 region has 13 residues. The ends lost 4 bases at V and 9 bases at J; junction bases unmatched: 8. Germline V gene data show CDR1 as MNHEY and CDR2 as SVGEGT. The CDR3 reads CASSSTRGIKAFF. CDR3 in DNA: TGTGCCAGCAGTTCAACCAGGGGGATTAAAGCTTTCTTT.

This clonotype showed up many times. The genes are TRBV2 and TRBJ1-2, with 10 bases lining up with TRBD1. CDR3 size: 16 residues. Germline V gene data show CDR1 as SNHLY and CDR2 as FYNNEI. The trim removed 3 bases at V and 4 bases at J, leaving 8 bases unmatched. The chain's CDR3 is CASSERGDRGGYGYTF. The CDR3 region has the DNA TGTGCCAGCAGTGAGAGGGGGGACAGGGGCGGCTATGGCTACACCTTC.

This clonotype was detected many times. The chain uses TRBV25-1 and TRBJ2-2; no firm D call. The CDR3 covers 13 residues. V was pared by 6 bases and J by 1 base, with 6 bases between. Germline CDR1 and CDR2: MGHDK and SYGVNS. This CDR3 is CASRKGNTGELFF. In DNA form, the CDR3 reads TGTGCCAGCAGAAAGGGGAACACCGGGGAGCTGTTTTTT.

This clonotype was counted ten times or more. The rearrangement uses TRBV6-2 or TRBV6-3 and TRBJ1-3; D not resolved. CDR3 length equals 15 residues. V dropped 4 bases and J dropped 2 bases, with 12 bases sitting between them. Germline CDR1 is MNHEY and CDR2 is SVGEGT. CDR3 amino acids: CASSFTERPGNTIYF. CDR3 nucleotide sequence: TGTGCCAGCAGTTTCACAGAAAGGCCTGGAAACACCATATATTTT.

This clonotype appeared many times. The chain couples TRBV2 to TRBJ1-2; D might be TRBD1 (5 bases). CDR1 and CDR2 (germline): SNHLY, FYNNEI. V dropped 3 bases and J dropped 4 bases, with 15 bases sitting between them. This CDR3 has 15 residues. CDR3 bases: TGTGCCAGCAGTGAGCGGCTCGGAGGGACCTATGGCTACACCTTC. It codes for CASSERLGGTYGYTF.

This clonotype was seen at least ten times. The chain combines TRBV28 with TRBJ1-2; 10 positions agree with TRBD1. This CDR3 is built from 15 residues. V lost 4 bases to trimming and J lost 5 bases; unmatched junction nucleotides: 7. From germline, CDR1 is MDHEN and CDR2 SYDVKM. CDR3 in amino acids: CASSSPRTGGYGYTF. DNA of the CDR3: TGTGCCAGCAGTTCCCCTCGGACAGGGGGGTATGGCTACACCTTC.

This clonotype appeared a single time. CDR3 sequence: CASTNNPTLGREPQHF. The DNA for the CDR3 is TGTGCCAGTACTAACAATCCCACCCTTGGCCGGGAGCCCCAGCATTTT. The chain couples TRBV19 to TRBJ1-5; D unresolved. V lost 7 bases and J lost 8, with 24 bases in between. The CDR3 consists of 16 residues. Germline V gene sequence: CDR1 LNHDA, CDR2 SQIVND (reference sequence). The full variable domain, completed using reference TRBV19 and TRBJ1-5, is DGGITQSPKYLFRKEGQNVTLSCEQNLNHDAMYWYRQDPGQGLRLIYYSQIVNDFQKGDIAEGYSVSREKKESFPLTVTSAQKNPTAFYLCASTNNPTLGREPQHFGDGTRLSIL.